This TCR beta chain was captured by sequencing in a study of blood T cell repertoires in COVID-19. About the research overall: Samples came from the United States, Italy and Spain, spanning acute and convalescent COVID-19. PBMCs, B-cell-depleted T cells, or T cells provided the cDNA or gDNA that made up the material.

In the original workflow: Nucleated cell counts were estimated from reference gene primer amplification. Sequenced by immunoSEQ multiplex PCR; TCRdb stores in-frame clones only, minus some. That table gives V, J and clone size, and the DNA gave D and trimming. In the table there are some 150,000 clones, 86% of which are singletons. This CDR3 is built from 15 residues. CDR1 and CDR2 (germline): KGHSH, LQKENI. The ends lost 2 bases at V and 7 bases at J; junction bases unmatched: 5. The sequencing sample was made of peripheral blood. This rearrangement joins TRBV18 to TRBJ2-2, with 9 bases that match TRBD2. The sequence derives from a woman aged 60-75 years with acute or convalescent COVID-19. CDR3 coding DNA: TGTGCCAGCTCACCAGGCCTAGCGGGGCACGGGGAGCTGTTTTTT. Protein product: CASSPGLAGHGELFF.